The rows below give T cell receptor beta chains drawn from one sample of a study of response to subunit inactivated influenza vaccine. TCRdb redid the calling of the RT-PCR reads with MiXCR, one entry per CDR3 protein. The sample lists some 600,000 distinct CDR3 sequences; approximately 15% were seen once. Material: PBMCs from blood, obtained 14 to 15 days before vaccination. The receptors here all came from a man aged 50 to 60 who received an inactivated influenza vaccine. Both conserved end residues are trimmed from each CDR3. Fields, in order: CDR3 protein, clone size, V gene, J gene. Clone size is not always given. Where it is, it says once, few, many or a class for expanded clones.

CDR3aa: ASSAPTGGVD
abundance: -
v_gene: TRBV11-2
j_gene: TRBJ2-5

CDR3aa: ASSLLGTAMLSTEAF
abundance: few
v_gene: TRBV11-2
j_gene: TRBJ1-1

CDR3aa: ASSLAVGPPSSYEQY
abundance: few
v_gene: TRBV7-2
j_gene: TRBJ2-7

CDR3aa: SARAILRLARDTQY
abundance: -
v_gene: TRBV20-1
j_gene: TRBJ2-3

CDR3aa: ASSLSYRGGEPQH
abundance: -
v_gene: TRBV7-2
j_gene: TRBJ1-5

CDR3aa: ASGWRDNEQF
abundance: few
v_gene: TRBV7-8
j_gene: TRBJ2-1

CDR3aa: ASSLWGRGVGDTQY
abundance: many
v_gene: TRBV12-3/TRBV12-4
j_gene: TRBJ2-3

CDR3aa: AISWSGGASVKNEQF
abundance: -
v_gene: TRBV10-3
j_gene: TRBJ2-1

CDR3aa: SAVNEGYSPLH
abundance: -
v_gene: TRBV20-1
j_gene: TRBJ1-6

CDR3aa: ASSPDRATDTQY
abundance: few
v_gene: TRBV4-2
j_gene: TRBJ2-3

CDR3aa: ASSPRGTGKRAYGYT
abundance: few
v_gene: TRBV21-1
j_gene: TRBJ1-2

CDR3aa: AWSDGRRQETQY
abundance: few
v_gene: TRBV30
j_gene: TRBJ2-5

CDR3aa: ASKKDPLTTNTEAF
abundance: few
v_gene: TRBV19
j_gene: TRBJ1-1

CDR3aa: ASSLGGTSGGSEQF
abundance: -
v_gene: TRBV7-8
j_gene: TRBJ2-1

CDR3aa: SARVGQGTQY
abundance: few
v_gene: TRBV20-1
j_gene: TRBJ2-3

CDR3aa: SAIGTVEKLF
abundance: many
v_gene: TRBV20-1
j_gene: TRBJ1-4

CDR3aa: ASSFFKTGELF
abundance: -
v_gene: TRBV12-3/TRBV12-4
j_gene: TRBJ2-2

CDR3aa: SASGARVNTEAF
abundance: few
v_gene: TRBV20-1
j_gene: TRBJ1-1

CDR3aa: ASSLGPSNQETQY
abundance: -
v_gene: TRBV5-1
j_gene: TRBJ2-5

CDR3aa: ASSQGRGEKLF
abundance: few
v_gene: TRBV14
j_gene: TRBJ1-4

CDR3aa: ASSLETQGSGKLF
abundance: -
v_gene: TRBV7-2
j_gene: TRBJ1-4

CDR3aa: ASSQSGGAYEQY
abundance: -
v_gene: TRBV4-2
j_gene: TRBJ2-7

CDR3aa: ASSLGQGFGYT
abundance: many
v_gene: TRBV7-9
j_gene: TRBJ1-2

CDR3aa: ASSQEWRELDNEQF
abundance: few
v_gene: TRBV4-2
j_gene: TRBJ2-1

CDR3aa: SASWSSLQH
abundance: few
v_gene: TRBV20-1
j_gene: TRBJ1-5

CDR3aa: ASSSGLGRLSRLETQY
abundance: -
v_gene: TRBV11-2
j_gene: TRBJ2-5

CDR3aa: ASSPRGSGSGRRVEQF
abundance: few
v_gene: TRBV27
j_gene: TRBJ2-1

CDR3aa: SEDSDRVFGNTIY
abundance: -
v_gene: TRBV29-1
j_gene: TRBJ1-3

CDR3aa: ASTQEVNQPQH
abundance: many
v_gene: TRBV28
j_gene: TRBJ1-5

CDR3aa: ASSLARQYT
abundance: few
v_gene: TRBV7-9
j_gene: TRBJ1-2

CDR3aa: SVSETGTNYGYT
abundance: -
v_gene: TRBV29-1
j_gene: TRBJ1-2

CDR3aa: AISERISSGNTIY
abundance: few
v_gene: TRBV10-3
j_gene: TRBJ1-3

CDR3aa: ASRPGPENTGELF
abundance: -
v_gene: TRBV2
j_gene: TRBJ2-2

CDR3aa: SAKLAGGPGELF
abundance: many
v_gene: TRBV20-1
j_gene: TRBJ2-2

CDR3aa: ASTGTSGALGEQY
abundance: -
v_gene: TRBV6-1
j_gene: TRBJ2-7

CDR3aa: ATSDLNSREQF
abundance: once
v_gene: TRBV24-1
j_gene: TRBJ2-1

CDR3aa: ASSQDRSNEQF
abundance: few
v_gene: TRBV4-2
j_gene: TRBJ2-1

CDR3aa: ASSLRLTYEQY
abundance: many
v_gene: TRBV27
j_gene: TRBJ2-7

CDR3aa: SASPGWETQY
abundance: many
v_gene: TRBV20-1
j_gene: TRBJ2-5